Each of the 24 T cell receptor beta chains below was sequenced from the same sample in a study of blood T cell repertoires in COVID-19. Produced via immunoSEQ multiplex PCR; TCRdb's table is partial and in-frame only. The table has 250,000 to 300,000 clones, around 81% seen once. Source material: PBMCs or T cells enriched from blood (not recorded which). These receptors all come from a man aged 50 or older who had recovered from COVID-19.

V and J are TRBV6-5 and TRBJ2-3; D unclear. With 6 bases removed from V and 2 bases from J, the gap between germline ends came to 9 bases. This CDR3 contains 13 residues. Germline CDR1 reads MNHEY; CDR2 reads SVGAGI. CDR3 sequence: CASRATYTDTQYF. The CDR3 DNA follows: TGTGCCAGCAGGGCGACTTACACAGATACGCAGTATTTT.

The rearrangement links TRBV19 to TRBJ1-2; perhaps TRBD1 as D (5 bases). Germline assignment: CDR1 LNHDA and CDR2 SQIVND (reference sequence). This CDR3 comprises 14 residues. Trimming took 1 base from V and 1 from J, leaving 7 bases between them. The CDR3 sequence: CASSIVQGNYGYTF. As DNA, the CDR3 is TGTGCCAGTAGTATAGTCCAGGGTAACTATGGCTACACCTTC. Full variable domain (missing parts from reference TRBV19 and TRBJ1-2): DGGITQSPKYLFRKEGQNVTLSCEQNLNHDAMYWYRQDPGQGLRLIYYSQIVNDFQKGDIAEGYSVSREKKESFPLTVTSAQKNPTAFYLCASSIVQGNYGYTFGSGTRLTVV.

The genes are TRBV11-2 and TRBJ2-1; 15 bases align to TRBD2. V gave up 7 bases and J gave up 11 bases; unmatched junction bases: 6. The CDR3 is 14 residues long. From germline, CDR1 is SGHAT and CDR2 FQNNGV. The CDR3 region has the DNA TGTGCCAGCACCCCCGGGACTAGCGGGGGGCAGCAGTTCTTC. Amino acid sequence: CASTPGTSGGQQFF. Filled out from reference TRBV11-2 and TRBJ2-1, the complete variable domain reads EAGVAQSPRYKIIEKRQSVAFWCNPISGHATLYWYQQILGQGPKLLIQFQNNGVVDDSQLPKDRFSAERLKGVDSTLKIQPAKLEDSAVYLCASTPGTSGGQQFFGPGTRLTVL.

The V gene is TRBV2, the J gene TRBJ1-1; D is unresolved. The V end lost 4 bases, the J end lost 5 bases, and 11 bases lay between the germline ends. The CDR3 covers 13 residues. Germline loops: CDR1 SNHLY, CDR2 FYNNEI. The CDR3 region is CASSGDRGTEAFF. CDR3 sequence (DNA): TGTGCCAGCAGTGGAGATCGCGGGACTGAAGCTTTCTTT.

The chain uses TRBV10-1 and TRBJ1-1; the match to TRBD1 covers 8 bases. The germline V gene has CDR1 WNHNN and CDR2 SYGVQD (reference sequence). With 5 bases clipped from V and 4 bases from J, the junction kept 3 bases outside the gene matches. This CDR3 contains 13 residues. CDR3 coding DNA: TGCGCCAGCAGTTTACAGGGGGTCACTGAAGCTTTCTTT. The encoded protein is CASSLQGVTEAFF.

The gene calls are TRBV7-9 and TRBJ2-3, with 9 bases aligning to TRBD1. CDR3 length: 18 amino acids. The V and J ends lost 2 bases and 0 bases, in that order; junction bases with no gene match: 9. The V gene's germline CDR1 is SEHNR and CDR2 FQNEAQ (reference sequence). This chain's CDR3 is CASSLPDRGPLSTDTQYF. In DNA form, the CDR3 reads TGTGCCAGCAGCTTACCGGACAGGGGACCTCTCAGCACAGATACGCAGTATTTT.

The chain joins TRBV11-3 to TRBJ2-3; 10 bases are shared with TRBD2. The V and J ends lost 5 bases and 4 bases, in that order; junction bases with no gene match: 9. Germline lookup yields CDR1 SGHNT and CDR2 YENEEA. This CDR3 region has 16 residues. The CDR3 sequence: CASSPFLAGAADTQYF. In DNA form, the CDR3 reads TGTGCCAGCAGCCCTTTCCTAGCGGGAGCAGCAGATACGCAGTATTTT.

This clone occurred a few times. The chain combines TRBV2 with TRBJ2-2; TRBD1 matches 7 bases. Germline CDR1 is SNHLY and CDR2 is FYNNEI. J was trimmed by 2 bases and V by 4 bases; bases with no gene match: 7. This CDR3 region has 16 residues. The CDR3 nucleotides are TGTGCCAGCAGTGTTCAGGGGGTGAAAAACACCGGGGAGCTGTTTTTT. Protein: CASSVQGVKNTGELFF.

The chain joins TRBV7-9 to TRBJ2-1; 10 bases agree with TRBD2. V lost 2 bases and J lost 11; bases outside the gene matches: 12. This CDR3 is 16 amino acids long. In germline, CDR1 is SEHNR, CDR2 FQNEAQ (reference sequence). CDR3 loop: CASSLKGSSGSQKQFF. In nucleotides, the CDR3 is TGTGCCAGCAGCTTAAAGGGGTCTAGCGGGAGCCAAAAGCAGTTCTTC.

The chain couples TRBV5-4 to TRBJ1-6, with 10 bases identical to TRBD1. From germline, CDR1 is SGHNT and CDR2 YYREEE (reference sequence). The CDR3 runs 17 residues. Losses at the gene ends were 4 bases for V and 6 bases for J; bases not matched to a gene: 10. The CDR3 sequence: CASSPGDRGLVNSPLHF. DNA of the CDR3: TGTGCCAGCAGCCCGGGAGACAGGGGGCTGGTTAATTCACCCCTCCACTTT.

This rearrangement joins TRBV7-9 to TRBJ2-1, with 7 bases lining up with TRBD1. V shed 3 bases and J 11 bases; nucleotides not matched to a gene: 4. Per germline, CDR1 SEHNR and CDR2 FQNEAQ (reference sequence). The CDR3 contains 12 residues. CDR3 DNA: TGTGCCAGCAGCTTTACAGGGGAAAAGCAGTTCTTC. This sequence encodes CASSFTGEKQFF.

This clone turned up a few times. The chain joins TRBV6-4 to TRBJ2-6; TRBD1 aligns across 8 bases. Germline V lookup: CDR1 MRHNA, CDR2 SNTAGT. V lost 5 bases, J lost 3 bases, and 3 bases stayed unmatched. The CDR3 is 15 residues long. The CDR3 here is CASSQGASGANVLTF. Here the CDR3 DNA reads TGTGCCAGCAGTCAGGGGGCCAGTGGGGCCAACGTCCTGACTTTC.

The chain couples TRBV4-2 to TRBJ2-2, with 8 bases identical to TRBD1. The CDR3 has 18 amino acids. J lost 4 bases, V lost 4 bases, and 14 bases had no gene match. Germline CDR1 and CDR2: LGHNA and YNFKEQ. CDR3 loop: CASSPTINTGGVTGELFF. The CDR3 bases are TGTGCCAGCAGCCCGACTATCAACACAGGGGGAGTCACCGGGGAGCTGTTTTTT.

This clone was seen a few times. The V and J genes are TRBV5-5 and TRBJ1-5; D remains unclear. CDR1 is SGHKS, CDR2 YYEKEE, per germline (reference sequence). Deletions cut 2 bases from V and 7 bases from J, with 13 bases between. The CDR3 runs 14 residues. CDR3 DNA: TGTGCCAGCAGCTTCCCAGGAAGTTTGCAGCCCCAGCATTTT. Translation: CASSFPGSLQPQHF.

This chain links TRBV5-1 with TRBJ2-1, with D possibly being TRBD2 (5 bases). Germline V gene lookup returns CDR1 SGHRS and CDR2 YFSETQ. This CDR3 has 15 residues. Trimming removed 6 bases from V and 8 bases from J, with 21 bases in between. The CDR3, as DNA: TGCGCCAGCAAACCATCGGACTCCTTCTCCCATGAGCAGTTCTTC. This sequence encodes CASKPSDSFSHEQFF.

The chain recombines TRBV5-1 with TRBJ1-5; 8 bases map to TRBD1. Germline CDR1 SGHRS, CDR2 YFSETQ. Trimming removed 1 base from V and 4 bases from J; junction bases left unmatched: 4. The CDR3 has 15 residues. The CDR3 loop reads CASSLWGQENQPQHF. CDR3 bases: TGCGCCAGCAGCTTGTGGGGACAGGAGAATCAGCCCCAGCATTTT.

CDR3 residues: CASSLARQVGSAFF. The CDR3 DNA sequence: TGTGCCAGCAGCTTAGCCCGACAGGTGGGTTCGGCTTTCTTT. The V gene is TRBV11-2, the J gene TRBJ1-1, with D possibly being TRBD1 (6 bases). CDR1 and CDR2 from the germline V gene are SGHAT and FQNNGV. The CDR3 totals 14 residues. Trimming left V 1 base short and J 11 bases short, with 17 bases between.

The chain recombines TRBV6-5 with TRBJ2-5; possibly TRBD1 for D (6 bases). V was shortened by 6 bases and J by 5 bases, with 19 bases between the two germline ends. Germline loops: CDR1 MNHEY, CDR2 SVGAGI. This CDR3 comprises 15 residues. CDR3 nucleotides: TGTGCCAGCAGGTCCATCAGGGGATTAGGGGAGACCCAGTACTTC. Protein: CASRSIRGLGETQYF.

The CDR3 nucleotides read TGTGCCAGCAGCCCGACTAGCCAATTAGGGAAGATCTACAATGAGCAGTTCTTC. It codes for CASSPTSQLGKIYNEQFF. The rearrangement links TRBV28 to TRBJ2-1, with 7 bases lining up with TRBD2. The V segment lost 6 bases and the J segment 3 bases; nucleotides outside the gene matches: 17. The germline gives CDR1 MDHEN, CDR2 SYDVKM. The CDR3 totals 18 residues.

This chain links TRBV28 with TRBJ2-5; D not resolved. Trimming removed 5 bases at V and 4 bases at J, with 8 bases between. Germline CDR1 is MDHEN and CDR2 is SYDVKM. The CDR3 has 12 amino acids. The CDR3 DNA reads as TGTGCCAGCAGTGACATTGGAGAGACCCAGTACTTC. Translated: CASSDIGETQYF.

The chain recombines TRBV19 with TRBJ1-2; maybe TRBD1 (5 bases). The V end lost 5 bases, the J end lost 6 bases, and 10 bases lay between the germline ends. The V gene's germline CDR1 is LNHDA and CDR2 SQIVND (reference sequence). The CDR3 sequence is 12 residues long. The CDR3 bases are TGTGCCAGTAGTCGCCAGGGCGATGGCTACACCTTC. This sequence encodes CASSRQGDGYTF. The full variable domain, completed using reference TRBV19 and TRBJ1-2, is DGGITQSPKYLFRKEGQNVTLSCEQNLNHDAMYWYRQDPGQGLRLIYYSQIVNDFQKGDIAEGYSVSREKKESFPLTVTSAQKNPTAFYLCASSRQGDGYTFGSGTRLTVV.

This clone occurred once. The chain recombines TRBV12-5 with TRBJ2-1; TRBD2 is a possible D gene (6 bases). V was pared by 0 bases and J by 6 bases, with 12 bases between. CDR3 length equals 15 residues. Germline CDR1 reads LGHNT; CDR2 reads FRNRAP. CDR3 DNA sequence: TGTGCTAGTGGTTTGGTAATAGGGACTGTCAATGAGCAGTTCTTC. It encodes CASGLVIGTVNEQFF.

This chain connects TRBV9 to TRBJ2-1; D is possibly TRBD2 (5 bases). There are 14 residues in the CDR3. V dropped 4 bases and J dropped 2 bases, with 10 bases sitting between them. Germline V CDR1 and CDR2: SGDLS, YYNGEE. CDR3 region: CASSTAVTYNEQFF. In DNA form, the CDR3 reads TGTGCCAGCAGCACAGCGGTCACCTACAATGAGCAGTTCTTC. Full variable domain (remainder filled in from reference TRBV9 and TRBJ2-1): DSGVTQTPKHLITATGQRVTLRCSPRSGDLSVYWYQQSLDQGLQFLIQYYNGEERAKGNILERFSAQQFPDLHSELNLSSLELGDSALYFCASSTAVTYNEQFFGPGTRLTVL.

This chain uses TRBV7-2 with TRBJ2-7, with 8 bases aligning to TRBD2. CDR3 size: 17 residues. The V gene end was trimmed by 4 bases and the J gene end by 0 bases; junction bases not matched to a gene: 11. Germline V lookup: CDR1 SGHTA, CDR2 FQGNSA. In DNA, the CDR3 is TGTGCCAGCAGCTACGGGGCAGTCCTAGCGGGCTCCTACGAGCAGTACTTC. It is translated as CASSYGAVLAGSYEQYF.